This T cell receptor beta chain is from a study of blood T cells in healthy people across ages. The CDR3 is 12 residues long. V was pared by 0 bases and J by 9 bases, with 6 bases between. The germline CDR1 and CDR2 sequences are MGHDK and SYGVNS. Primers used in a second PCR of roughly 6 to 12 cycles were a sample-barcoded 5' primer and a J-beta primer mix. TCRdb used MiXCR to reprocess the 5' RACE reads, holding one entry per CDR3 protein. The data hold 1.5 million to 2 million distinct CDR3 sequences, with under 30% observed a single time. Sequencing was performed on blood. The genes are TRBV25-1 and TRBJ1-5, with D uncertain. The source is a woman in her twenties or thirties in good health. CDR3 DNA sequence: TGTGCCAGCAGTGAATATTCGGGGCCCCAGCATTTT. This encodes CASSEYSGPQHF. The full variable domain, with the rest looked up from reference TRBV25-1 and TRBJ1-5, is EADIYQTPRYLVIGTGKKITLECSQTMGHDKMYWYQQDPGMELHLIHYSYGVNSTEKGDLSSESTVSRIRTEHFPLTLESARPSHTSQYLCASSEYSGPQHFGDGTRLSIL.